This T cell receptor (beta chain) came from a study of blood T cell repertoires in COVID-19. Assay: immunoSEQ multiplex PCR; the TCRdb copy retains only in-frame clones and omits some. The data contain 360,000 or so clones, under 85% of them singletons. Per germline, CDR1 SEHNR and CDR2 FQNEAQ (reference sequence). The CDR3 is made up of 16 amino acids. The ends lost 5 bases at V and 2 bases at J; junction bases unmatched: 8. The chain carries TRBV7-9 and TRBJ1-4; TRBD1 matches 7 bases. The sample taken for sequencing was PBMCs or T cells enriched from blood (not recorded which). The sequence was obtained from a woman aged 45-59 years who had recovered from COVID-19. CDR3 nucleotide sequence: TGTGCCAGCAGCATCAGGGGGAGTGAGACTAATGAAAAACTGTTTTTT. The encoded protein is CASSIRGSETNEKLFF.